Each of the 28 T cell receptor beta chains below was sequenced from the same sample in a study of low-dose radiotherapy and immunotherapy resistance in tumors (dated by TCRdb to 2021 to 2024). Data came from an Illumina HiSeq 2500. To make first-strand cDNA, Superscript III was used along with a set of TRAV- and TRBV-specific primers so that both the TCRalpha and TCRbeta chains were covered. TCRs were amplified with Phusion for about 22 PCR cycles using a constant-region primer together with the adapter attached to the V primers. TCRdb's own reprocessing of the public reads used fastp at Q25 and MiXCR and kept productive beta chains. Under each unique CDR3 protein, matching rows form one entry showing the most common genes and DNA. Present in this sample are tens of thousands of distinct CDR3 sequences, over 15% of which were seen just once. Roughly 1.4% of the sample rests with the top ten. Explained via the paper, the time point label denotes: after trial treatment. Interpreted using the paper, the treatment or condition label stands for: LDRT plus nivolumab, ipilimumab, low-dose cyclophosphamide and aspirin (RACIN trial).

The sequences come from PBMCs, collected after low-dose radiotherapy plus immunotherapy. These receptors originate from a male donor with prostate cancer.

Many counts were recorded for this clonotype. The chain joins TRBV11-3 to TRBJ2-1; possibly TRBD2 for D (6 bases). Deletions cut 5 bases from V and 2 bases from J, with 7 bases between. Germline lookup yields CDR1 SGHNT and CDR2 YENEEA. The CDR3 totals 13 residues. CDR3 sequence: CASSAGPYNEQFF. The CDR3, as DNA: TGTGCCAGCAGCGCGGGACCCTACAATGAGCAGTTCTTC.

This clonotype has at least ten counts. The rearrangement uses TRBV5-1 and TRBJ2-1, with 8 bases matching TRBD2. Germline CDR1 reads SGHRS; CDR2 reads YFSETQ. The V and J ends lost 9 bases and 2 bases, in that order; junction bases with no gene match: 10. The CDR3 extends over 15 amino acids. The CDR3 reads CATSPIAGTYNEQFF. In DNA, the CDR3 is TGCGCCACCTCACCTATAGCGGGAACCTACAATGAGCAGTTCTTC.

This clonotype was counted many times. This rearrangement joins TRBV20-1 to TRBJ2-5, with TRBD1 as a possible D gene (6 bases). This CDR3 is 11 amino acids long. Germline assignment: CDR1 DFQATT and CDR2 SNEGSKA (reference sequence). V lost 4 bases, J lost 3 bases, and 6 bases lay in between. The CDR3 here is CSATGEETQYF. The CDR3 region has the DNA TGCAGTGCTACAGGGGAAGAGACCCAGTACTTC.

This clonotype was observed a handful of times. The V call is TRBV6-5, the J call TRBJ1-1; 8 bases match TRBD1. CDR3 length: 12 residues. J gave up 11 bases and V 6 bases, and 8 bases lay outside the gene matches. Germline CDR1 MNHEY, CDR2 SVGAGI. The CDR3 DNA reads TGTGCCAGCAGCGACAGGGGCTCGTCGGCTTTCTTT. This encodes CASSDRGSSAFF.

As for this clonotype: This likely came from a read error, as a far larger clone is one base away. J is TRBJ2-7 and V is TRBV6-1; 9 positions agree with TRBD2. Germline lookup yields CDR1 MNHNS and CDR2 SASEGT. The CDR3 spans 17 residues. The CDR3 reads CASSYSPLRSGRYEQSF. CDR3 coding DNA: TGTGCCAGCAGTTACTCCCCTCTTCGGAGCGGGAGGTACGAGCAGTCCTTC.

This clonotype was counted ten times or more. This chain links TRBV2 with TRBJ1-4; 11 bases agree with TRBD1. The CDR3 is 14 amino acids. Trimming took 3 bases from V and 7 from J; bases not matched to a gene: 1. Germline loops: CDR1 SNHLY, CDR2 FYNNEI. CDR3 residues: CASSEDRGREKLFF. The DNA for the CDR3 is TGTGCCAGCAGTGAGGACAGGGGGCGTGAAAAACTGTTTTTT.

This clonotype has a count of ten or more. The chain links TRBV24-1 to TRBJ2-1, with D hard to call. This CDR3 has 16 amino acids. V was trimmed by 4 bases and J by 0 bases, leaving 12 bases between them. The germline CDR1 and CDR2 sequences are KGHDR and SFDVKD. CDR3 residues: CATSDPTPSSYNEQFF. CDR3 in DNA: TGTGCCACCAGTGACCCGACTCCGAGCTCCTACAATGAGCAGTTCTTC.

About this clonotype itself: This likely stems from a read error, as it lies one base from a far larger clone. The rearrangement uses TRBV7-1 and TRBJ2-1; 13 bases are shared with TRBD2. TRBV7-1 is identified as an open reading frame with a role that is uncertain. J gave up 10 bases and V 3 bases, and 9 bases lay outside the gene matches. CDR3 length: 16 amino acids. The CDR3 DNA follows: TGTGCCAGCAGCTCGGGGACTAGCGGGACCTACTACGAGCAGTTCTTC. This sequence encodes CASSSGTSGTYYEQFF.

This clonotype came up a few times. The chain recombines TRBV18 with TRBJ2-4; perhaps TRBD2 as D (5 bases). V was pared by 0 bases and J by 13 bases, with 13 bases between. The germline CDR1 and CDR2 sequences are KGHSH and LQKENI. CDR3 size: 13 residues. CDR3 sequence reads: CASSPPDWPSQYF. For the CDR3, the DNA is TGTGCCAGCTCACCACCGGACTGGCCGAGCCAGTACTTC.

This clonotype was found a few times. The chain employs TRBV7-8 and TRBJ2-5; D is ambiguous. The germline CDR1 and CDR2 sequences are SGHVS and FQNEAQ. The CDR3 runs to 14 residues. Trimming stripped 5 bases from V and 2 bases from J, with 12 bases between. The CDR3, as DNA: TGTGCCAGCAGCCGGGCAGGAGTTCAAGAGACCCAGTACTTC. It codes for CASSRAGVQETQYF.

This clonotype was detected many times. This rearrangement joins TRBV29-1 to TRBJ2-3; the match to TRBD2 covers 8 bases. Looked up from germline, CDR1 is SQVTM and CDR2 is ANQGSEA. The length of the CDR3 is 14 residues. Germline trimming cut 4 bases from V and 0 bases from J; bases unmatched to any gene: 3. CDR3 nucleotides: TGCAGCGTTGGCGCTAGCGGGAGCACAGATACGCAGTATTTT. This translates into CSVGASGSTDTQYF.

The chain combines TRBV24-1 with TRBJ2-7; 10 nucleotides align to TRBD1. The CDR3 contains 16 residues. The trim removed 4 bases at V and 5 bases at J, leaving 10 bases unmatched. Germline loops: CDR1 KGHDR, CDR2 SFDVKD. The CDR3 nucleotides are TGTGCCACCAGTGACTCACCGGGACAGGGGAGTCACGAGCAGTACTTC. This gives the protein CATSDSPGQGSHEQYF.

CDR3 DNA: TGTGCCAGCAGTGCACGGGGGGGGGACAATGAGCAGTTCTTC. Translation gives CASSARGGDNEQFF. V is TRBV6-2 or TRBV6-3 and J is TRBJ2-1, with 8 bases matching TRBD2. V was clipped by 5 bases and J by 5 bases; unmatched bases: 5. The CDR3 totals 14 residues. CDR1 MNHEY and CDR2 SVGEGT come from the germline V gene.

This clonotype was counted at least ten times. The chain links TRBV6-6 to TRBJ2-1, with D hard to call. This CDR3 contains 17 residues. Trimming cost V 10 bases and J 4 bases, with 26 bases left between them. Germline CDR1 is MNHNY and CDR2 is SVGAGI (reference sequence). The CDR3 sequence: CATDREGPPLLYNEQFF. DNA of the CDR3: TGTGCCACGGATCGTGAAGGTCCCCCCCTTTTATACAATGAGCAGTTCTTC.

This clonotype was detected ten times or more. This chain uses TRBV20-1 with TRBJ2-3, with 14 bases lining up with TRBD2. The CDR3 length is 15 residues. V dropped 4 bases and J dropped 3; count of bases not matched to a gene: 3. Germline CDR1 and CDR2: DFQATT and SNEGSKA (reference sequence). CDR3 DNA: TGCAGTGCTACGGGACTAGCGGGAGAGACAGATACGCAGTATTTT. Encoded protein: CSATGLAGETDTQYF.

This clonotype showed up many times. The CDR3 spells CASRPGQGQETQYF. The CDR3 coding sequence is TGTGCCAGCAGGCCGGGACAGGGGCAAGAGACCCAGTACTTC. The V and J genes are TRBV6-2 or TRBV6-3 and TRBJ2-5; 10 bases match TRBD1. CDR1 MNHEY and CDR2 SVGEGT come from the germline V gene. The CDR3 consists of 14 residues. V dropped 6 bases and J dropped 2; count of bases not matched to a gene: 3.

At least ten counts were recorded for this clonotype. The V gene is TRBV3-1, the J gene TRBJ2-5; D assignment may be TRBD1 or TRBD2 (6 bases each). CDR1 is LGHDT and CDR2 is YNNKEL in the germline V gene (reference sequence). The CDR3 is made up of 16 amino acids. Trimming left V 3 bases short and J 0 bases short, with 14 bases between. CDR3 nucleotide sequence: TGTGCCAGCAGCCACAGGGGCGGGATGTACCAAGAGACCCAGTACTTC. It translates to CASSHRGGMYQETQYF.

This clonotype was detected many times. The V gene is TRBV29-1, the J gene TRBJ2-6, with 9 bases identical to TRBD1. Trimming removed 5 bases from V and 2 bases from J; junction bases left unmatched: 1. The CDR3 runs 14 residues. The germline CDR1 and CDR2 sequences are SQVTM and ANQGSEA. The CDR3 DNA reads TGCAGCGTTCGACAGGGGGCTGGGGCCAACGTCCTGACTTTC. It specifies CSVRQGAGANVLTF.

This clonotype came up many times. The rearrangement links TRBV4-1 to TRBJ1-4; no clear D. Germline V gives CDR1 MGHRA, CDR2 YSYEKL. This CDR3 comprises 15 residues. V was pared by 4 bases and J by 8 bases, with 17 bases between. CDR3 coding DNA: TGCGCCAGCAGCCTACTGAGGCGGTCGGACGAAAAACTGTTTTTT. Protein sequence: CASSLLRRSDEKLFF.

This clonotype was recorded many times. The chain joins TRBV4-3 to TRBJ2-7, with 8 bases fitting TRBD1. The CDR3 length is 16 residues. Germline V gene lookup returns CDR1 LGHNA and CDR2 YSLEER. V shed 0 bases and J 3 bases; nucleotides not matched to a gene: 7. The DNA for the CDR3 is TGCGCCAGCAGCCAAGAACTGGGCGACAGGGGCTACGAGCAGTACTTC. Protein sequence: CASSQELGDRGYEQYF.

The CDR3 is CSARDQGHGTQYF. CDR3 nucleotides: TGCAGTGCTAGAGACCAGGGCCACGGGACCCAGTACTTC. V and J are TRBV20-1 and TRBJ2-5, with D possibly being TRBD1 (5 bases). The CDR3 contains 13 residues. CDR1 DFQATT and CDR2 SNEGSKA come from the germline V gene (reference sequence). Trimming cost V 0 bases and J 7 bases, with 12 bases left between them.

In its sample, this clonotype was seen many times. This chain links TRBV7-9 with TRBJ2-3, with a possible D match to TRBD2 (5 bases). Germline V gene lookup returns CDR1 SEHNR and CDR2 FQNEAQ (reference sequence). The CDR3 totals 15 residues. V dropped 5 bases and J dropped 1 base, with 13 bases sitting between them. This CDR3 is CASSPDGLRTDTQYF. CDR3 nucleotide sequence: TGTGCCAGCAGCCCAGATGGACTCCGCACAGATACGCAGTATTTT.

At least ten counts were recorded for this clonotype. The V gene is TRBV5-1, the J gene TRBJ2-3; TRBD1 matches 12 bases. In germline, CDR1 is SGHRS, CDR2 YFSETQ. The CDR3 length is 17 residues. V lost 4 bases, J lost 4 bases, and 10 bases stayed unmatched. In nucleotides, the CDR3 is TGCGCCAGCAGCCCGAGGACGGGACAGGGGGCTGCAGATACGCAGTATTTT. Its translation is CASSPRTGQGAADTQYF. Full variable domain (missing parts from reference TRBV5-1 and TRBJ2-3): KAGVTQTPRYLIKTRGQQVTLSCSPISGHRSVSWYQQTPGQGLQFLFEYFSETQRNKGNFPGRFSGRQFSNSRSEMNVSTLELGDSALYLCASSPRTGQGAADTQYFGPGTRLTVL.

This clonotype was counted once. The chain links TRBV29-1 to TRBJ2-1, with 13 bases matching TRBD2. The J segment lost 7 bases and the V segment lost 7 bases, leaving 4 bases of the junction unmatched. The germline gives CDR1 SQVTM, CDR2 ANQGSEA. This CDR3 comprises 13 residues. Here the CDR3 DNA reads TGCAGCGGGACTAGCGGGAGTCCGAATGAGCAGTTCTTC. Protein sequence: CSGTSGSPNEQFF.

This clonotype was detected ten times or more. The V call is TRBV6-5, the J call TRBJ2-3, with TRBD2 matching 16 bases. In germline, CDR1 is MNHEY, CDR2 SVGAGI. There are 14 residues in the CDR3. After removal of 6 bases from V and 6 bases from J, the junction contained 0 bases not matched to a gene. DNA of the CDR3: TGTGCCAGCAGGGGACTAGCGGGAGGGGATACGCAGTATTTT. This sequence encodes CASRGLAGGDTQYF.

This clonotype came up once. A read error is likely here: a far larger clone is one base away. V and J are TRBV4-3 and TRBJ2-2, with 10 positions matching TRBD2. CDR1 and CDR2 from the germline V gene are LGHNA and YSLEER. The CDR3 is 18 amino acids. DNA for the CDR3: TGCGCCAGCAGCCAAGGTGGGCTAGCGGGAGTTGGCACCGGGGAGATGTTTTTT. As protein: CASSQGGLAGVGTGEMFF.

This clonotype was counted at least ten times. The genes are TRBV28 and TRBJ1-1; D remains ambiguous. The CDR3 length is 13 residues. V was cut by 3 bases and J by 7 bases, with 12 bases left in between. CDR1 is MDHEN and CDR2 is SYDVKM in the germline V gene. The CDR3, as DNA: TGTGCCAGCAGTTTGGGGTTTGAGGGTGAAGCTTTCTTT. Translation gives CASSLGFEGEAFF.

This clonotype was seen a handful of times. The chain combines TRBV5-5 with TRBJ2-3, with 11 bases lining up with TRBD2. CDR1 and CDR2 from the germline V gene are SGHKS and YYEKEE (reference sequence). V shed 4 bases and J 6 bases; nucleotides not matched to a gene: 10. CDR3 size: 16 residues. CDR3 sequence reads: CASSRGLAVTRDTQYF. For the CDR3, the DNA is TGTGCCAGCAGCCGGGGACTAGCGGTGACGAGGGATACGCAGTATTTT.